This TCR beta chain was observed in a study of cytomegalovirus exposure and HLA in healthy donors. Study as a whole: The same platform as the approximately 660 first-cohort repertoires was used for the 120 validation repertoires, a later analysis reported.

Clones were sequenced by immunoSEQ multiplex PCR, and TCRdb holds only the in-frame ones, with some missing. The table lists roughly 70,000 clones, more than 95% of them singletons. CDR1 is MNHEY, CDR2 SMNVEV, per germline (reference sequence). V lost 5 bases, J lost 5 bases, and 15 bases lay in between. The CDR3 sequence is 14 residues long. A note on this clone: Its antigen is as yet unknown.

Findings and caveats of the study: The majority of TCR sequences were rare, yet some public TCRs appeared in many donors.

From the 120-subject validation cohort, which was separate from the roughly 710-subject first cohort, the donors were drawn. The source is a man between 18 and 35 years old in good health and CMV-seronegative. The genes are TRBV27 and TRBJ1-1; D unclear. Sequences were obtained from PBMCs. The DNA of the CDR3 is TGTGCCAGCAGTCCCCGGGAGGGTGGGACTGAAGCTTTCTTT. This encodes CASSPREGGTEAFF.